One sample yielded the 2 T cell receptor beta chains listed below, sequenced in a study of blood T cell repertoires in COVID-19 (dated by TCRdb to 2020 to 2021). Receptors were amplified or captured by the immunoSEQ multiplex PCR assay. Not all clones reach the TCRdb copy of this immuneACCESS table, which keeps in-frame sequences only. Checked studies attribute under half of the gap to unresolved V genes and leave the rest unexplained. For this sample there are roughly 120,000 clones; roughly nine tenths appear just once. Less than 5% of the sample is taken by the ten largest. The sequenced material came from peripheral blood. The receptors originated from a man between 60 and 75 years old with COVID-19, enrolled during active disease.

This chain links TRBV4-1 with TRBJ1-1, with 7 bases fitting TRBD1. Trimming took 1 base from V and 9 from J; bases not matched to a gene: 5. This CDR3 spans 13 amino acids. Germline values: CDR1 MGHRA, CDR2 YSYEKL. For the CDR3, the DNA is TGCGCCAGCAGCCAAGGACAGGGCCTGAAAGCTTTCTTT. Protein sequence: CASSQGQGLKAFF.

A single count supports this clone. The J gene is TRBJ2-7, the V gene TRBV20-1; 10 bases align to TRBD2. Trimming cost V 3 bases and J 1 base; bases outside gene matches: 3. CDR1 and CDR2 from the germline V gene are DFQATT and SNEGSKA (reference sequence). CDR3 length: 14 residues. CDR3 region: CSASYSGRSYEQYF. In DNA, the CDR3 is TGCAGTGCTAGTTATAGCGGGAGGTCCTACGAGCAGTACTTC.